Each of the 23 T cell receptor beta chains below was sequenced from the same sample in a study of post-analysis software for immune sequencing data. General study findings and limits: When patients were compared with controls, 5 or 6 TRBV segments were more frequent, TRBV5-6, TRBV5-1 and TRBV20-1 among them.

Unique molecular identifiers were built into the TCR beta cDNA libraries. Each CDR3 protein is one row after TCRdb ran MiXCR on the PCR reads. The data contain some 800,000 distinct CDR3 sequences, more than 45% of them singletons. Their antigen targets remain unknown. Sample: blood. Receptor source: a girl under 18 with multiple sclerosis.

The V call is TRBV29-1, the J call TRBJ2-5, with D possibly matching TRBD2 (5 bases). There are 12 residues in the CDR3. In germline, CDR1 is SQVTM, CDR2 ANQGSEA. The V gene lost 6 bases and the J gene lost 3 bases, with 11 bases spanning the gap. The CDR3 nucleotides are TGCAGCGTCGCTCGGGGAAAAGAGACCCAGTACTTC. This codes for CSVARGKETQYF.

The V gene is TRBV7-2, the J gene TRBJ2-4, with D possibly matching TRBD1 (5 bases). The J call may be in error: the DNA end matches TRBJ2-7 better. CDR3 size: 15 residues. Germline loops: CDR1 SGHTA, CDR2 FQGNSA. CDR3 DNA sequence: TGTGCCAGCAGCTTAGCCCCAGGGTTCCTCTACGAGCAGTACTTC. Amino acid sequence: CASSLAPGFLYEQYF.

The chain links TRBV24-1 to TRBJ2-5, with D uncertain. Germline values: CDR1 KGHDR, CDR2 SFDVKD. V dropped 0 bases and J dropped 5 bases, with 6 bases sitting between them. CDR3 length: 13 residues. In nucleotides, the CDR3 is TGTGCCACCAGTGATTTGGGGTGGGAGACCCAGTACTTC. Its translation is CATSDLGWETQYF.

J is TRBJ2-3 and V is TRBV9; D gene unclear. Trimming shortened V by 4 bases and J by 2 bases, and 11 bases separated the two germline ends. CDR3 length: 14 residues. The germline gives CDR1 SGDLS, CDR2 YYNGEE. CDR3 nucleotides: TGTGCCAGCAGCCGAGCGAGGCTCACAGATACGCAGTATTTT. This translates into CASSRARLTDTQYF.

The chain uses TRBV29-1 and TRBJ2-3, with TRBD1 as a possible D gene (5 bases). The CDR3 runs to 15 residues. Germline-derived CDR1 and CDR2 are SQVTM and ANQGSEA. V was clipped by 5 bases and J by 3 bases, with 18 bases between them. The CDR3 loop reads CSVQGREGRTDTQYF. The CDR3 bases are TGCAGCGTTCAGGGCAGGGAAGGAAGGACAGATACGCAGTATTTT.

The CDR3 region is CASSKEGLAGGFSSYNEQFF. CDR3 DNA sequence: TGTGCCAGCAGCAAAGAAGGGCTAGCGGGGGGGTTCAGCTCCTACAATGAGCAGTTCTTC. The V call is TRBV21-1, the J call TRBJ2-1; the D segment call TRBD2 is taken from the table without a DNA check. TRBV21-1 represents a pseudogene. This CDR3 comprises 20 residues.

Points on this clonotype: A read error may account for a junction end that differs from germline. V is TRBV12-3 or TRBV12-4 and J is TRBJ2-6, with TRBD2 matching 13 bases. The CDR3 consists of 18 residues. The DNA for the CDR3 is TGTGCCAGCAGTTCACTAGCGGGGGGGTTGTCTGGGGCCAACGTCCGGACTTTC. Translated, it gives CASSSLAGGLSGANVRTF.

The sample holds one count of this clonotype. The chain uses TRBV29-1 and TRBJ1-2; 8 bases line up with TRBD1. CDR1 and CDR2 (germline): SQVTM, ANQGSEA. This CDR3 is built from 12 residues. The V and J ends lost 7 bases and 4 bases, in that order; junction bases with no gene match: 5. Here the CDR3 DNA reads TGCAGCGCGACAGGGGCCTTCTATGGCTACACCTTC. Translated, it gives CSATGAFYGYTF.

The gene calls are TRBV20-1 and TRBJ2-5; 9 bases fit TRBD1. The CDR3 sequence is 14 residues long. CDR1 is DFQATT and CDR2 is SNEGSKA in the germline V gene (reference sequence). V trimming: 0 bases; J trimming: 6 bases; junction bases outside the gene matches: 5. The CDR3 loop reads CSARDPGTGKTQYF. CDR3 nucleotide sequence: TGCAGTGCTAGAGACCCGGGGACAGGGAAGACCCAGTACTTC.

This clonotype is a singleton in its sample. In nucleotides, the CDR3 is TGTGCCAGCAGTTTGCGGAGCCACGAGCAGTACTTC. Protein sequence: CASSLRSHEQYF. V usage is TRBV28 and J usage is TRBJ2-7, with D uncertain. The CDR3 extends over 12 amino acids. V was clipped by 3 bases and J by 5 bases, with 8 bases between them. Looked up from germline, CDR1 is MDHEN and CDR2 is SYDVKM.

This chain links TRBV5-1 with TRBJ2-3; tentative D call: TRBD2 (5 bases). Germline V gene sequence: CDR1 SGHRS, CDR2 YFSETQ. V was clipped by 0 bases and J by 1 base, with 9 bases between them. The length of the CDR3 is 15 residues. The CDR3 DNA is TGCGCCAGCAGCTTGGAGACTACGGGCACAGATACGCAGTATTTT. This gives the protein CASSLETTGTDTQYF.

CDR3 coding DNA: TGTGCCAGCAGCCGACGCAGGGCGGCGAATGAAAAACTGTTTTTT. Encoded protein: CASSRRRAANEKLFF. This chain links TRBV3-1 with TRBJ1-4; D may be TRBD1 (5 bases). V lost 4 bases to trimming and J lost 5 bases, with 14 bases between them. Germline lookup yields CDR1 LGHDT and CDR2 YNNKEL (reference sequence). The CDR3 loop spans 15 amino acids. Filled out from reference TRBV3-1 and TRBJ1-4, the complete variable domain reads DTAVSQTPKYLVTQMGNDKSIKCEQNLGHDTMYWYKQDSKKFLKIMFSYNNKELIINETVPNRFSPKSPDKAHLNLHINSLELGDSAVYFCASSRRRAANEKLFFGSGTQLSVL.

This clonotype occurred a few times. The chain joins TRBV7-8 to TRBJ2-1, with 11 bases lining up with TRBD1. The CDR3 covers 16 residues. J lost 5 bases, V lost 5 bases, and 8 bases had no gene match. CDR1 and CDR2 (germline): SGHVS, FQNEAQ. CDR3 protein: CASSTPDRGQHNEQFF. In DNA form, the CDR3 reads TGTGCCAGCAGCACCCCGGACAGGGGGCAACACAATGAGCAGTTCTTC.

A few counts support this clonotype. J is TRBJ2-7 and V is TRBV11-2; 7 bases agree with TRBD1. V lost 5 bases to trimming and J lost 0 bases; unmatched junction nucleotides: 10. This CDR3 region has 16 residues. Looked up from germline, CDR1 is SGHAT and CDR2 is FQNNGV. This chain's CDR3 is CASSRGRDRLSYEQYF. In DNA form, the CDR3 reads TGTGCCAGCAGCCGCGGCCGGGACAGACTCTCCTACGAGCAGTACTTC. Together with reference TRBV11-2 and TRBJ2-7, the CDR3 gives the full variable domain: EAGVAQSPRYKIIEKRQSVAFWCNPISGHATLYWYQQILGQGPKLLIQFQNNGVVDDSQLPKDRFSAERLKGVDSTLKIQPAKLEDSAVYLCASSRGRDRLSYEQYFGPGTRLTVT.

This chain joins TRBV7-2 and TRBJ2-7; TRBD2 is a possible D gene (7 bases). The CDR3 contains 13 residues. Trimming stripped 5 bases from V and 7 bases from J, with 15 bases between. The germline CDR1 and CDR2 sequences are SGHTA and FQGNSA. CDR3 in amino acids: CASSGGAVGEQYF. For the CDR3, the DNA is TGTGCCAGCAGCGGGGGGGCTGTGGGTGAGCAGTACTTC.

This rearrangement joins TRBV6-5 to TRBJ1-2; D unresolved. The V gene's germline CDR1 is MNHEY and CDR2 SVGAGI. V lost 0 bases and J 5 bases, leaving 7 bases between the germline ends. The length of the CDR3 is 13 residues. CDR3 in amino acids: CASSYSREYGYTF. DNA for the CDR3: TGTGCCAGCAGTTACTCAAGGGAGTATGGCTACACCTTC.

Points on this clonotype: The CDR3 end shows no conserved phenylalanine or tryptophan, and so a read error is likely. This chain joins TRBV29-1 and TRBJ2-3, with 11 bases aligning to TRBD2. Per the germline V gene, CDR1 is SQVTM and CDR2 is ANQGSEA. CDR3 length equals 13 residues. With 7 bases clipped from V and 3 bases from J, the junction kept 3 bases outside the gene matches. The CDR3 nucleotides read TGCAGCGGTAGGACTAGCGGGACAGATACGCAGTATTGT. This gives the protein CSGRTSGTDTQYC.

The CDR3 DNA reads TGTGCCAGCAGCCCCCCCGGGTGGTACAATGAGCAGTTCTTC. Its protein is CASSPPGWYNEQFF. The chain links TRBV11-2 to TRBJ2-1; the D is unclear. Deletions cut 5 bases from V and 4 bases from J, with 12 bases between. Germline V lookup: CDR1 SGHAT, CDR2 FQNNGV. This CDR3 has 14 residues. The full variable domain, in which reference TRBV11-2 and TRBJ2-1 provide the parts outside the CDR3, is EAGVAQSPRYKIIEKRQSVAFWCNPISGHATLYWYQQILGQGPKLLIQFQNNGVVDDSQLPKDRFSAERLKGVDSTLKIQPAKLEDSAVYLCASSPPGWYNEQFFGPGTRLTVL.

The J gene is TRBJ2-2, the V gene TRBV6-1, with D tentatively TRBD1 (6 bases). The CDR3 loop spans 14 amino acids. Germline V gene sequence: CDR1 MNHNS, CDR2 SASEGT. Trimming shortened V by 6 bases and J by 6 bases, and 14 bases separated the two germline ends. The DNA for the CDR3 is TGTGCCAGCAGGGACCTACAGGGCGCCGGGGAGCTGTTTTTT. This sequence encodes CASRDLQGAGELFF.

The CDR3 DNA is TGTGCCAGCCTACAACCGGGACAGGGAATTGTCGAGGCCAATGAGCAGTTCTTC. Translation: CASLQPGQGIVEANEQFF. This chain connects TRBV7-9 to TRBJ2-1; 9 nucleotides agree with TRBD1. Germline CDR1 and CDR2: SEHNR and FQNEAQ (reference sequence). V lost 8 bases, J lost 6 bases, and 20 bases stayed unmatched. This CDR3 is built from 18 residues.

This chain joins TRBV5-1 and TRBJ2-5; 9 positions agree with TRBD2. The CDR3 has 17 residues. CDR1 SGHRS and CDR2 YFSETQ come from the germline V gene. V lost 0 bases and J lost 4; bases outside the gene matches: 10. The CDR3 region is CASSLAQGAGGGETQYF. The DNA for the CDR3 is TGCGCCAGCAGCTTGGCCCAGGGAGCGGGAGGTGGAGAGACCCAGTACTTC.

This clonotype was seen at least ten times. The CDR3 spells CASSQSTDTQYF. CDR3 DNA: TGTGCCAGCAGCCAGTCCACAGATACGCAGTATTTT. The chain employs TRBV7-2 and TRBJ2-3; no reliable D call. Trimming stripped 5 bases from V and 2 bases from J, with 5 bases between. The CDR3 totals 12 residues. From germline, CDR1 is SGHTA and CDR2 FQGNSA.

This clonotype was observed a few times. The V call is TRBV7-2, the J call TRBJ2-3; D remains unclear. Germline CDR1 SGHTA, CDR2 FQGNSA. The CDR3 has 19 residues. Trimming stripped 1 base from V and 0 bases from J, with 20 bases between. CDR3 DNA: TGTGCCAGCAGCTTAGGGCGGCGGCCCGGACCACCTAGCACAGATACGCAGTATTTT. Protein sequence: CASSLGRRPGPPSTDTQYF.